Shown below are 3 T cell receptor beta chains from a single sample sequenced in a study of blood T cell repertoires in COVID-19. Data came from immunoSEQ multiplex PCR; TCRdb stores just in-frame clones and leaves some out. The table has 150,000 to 200,000 clones, roughly 87% seen once. What was sequenced was peripheral blood. These receptors came from a woman in her 70s with COVID-19, enrolled during active disease.

V and J are TRBV28 and TRBJ1-5; a possible D gene is TRBD1 (6 bases). The V gene's germline CDR1 is MDHEN and CDR2 SYDVKM. CDR3 length: 15 amino acids. V gave up 3 bases and J gave up 2 bases, with 11 bases separating them. The CDR3 DNA reads TGTGCCAGCAGTTTCGGGGGGCTGGGCAATCAGCCCCAGCATTTT. Protein product: CASSFGGLGNQPQHF.

A few counts support this clone. The chain employs TRBV4-2 and TRBJ2-2, with a tentative D call TRBD2 (5 bases). Germline-derived CDR1 and CDR2 are LGHNA and YNFKEQ. Trimming removed 1 base from V and 5 bases from J, with 14 bases in between. The CDR3 runs to 16 residues. The CDR3 protein is CASSQGWVGGTGELFF. CDR3 in DNA: TGTGCCAGCAGCCAAGGGTGGGTAGGAGGAACCGGGGAGCTGTTTTTT.

The chain is built from TRBV7-8 and TRBJ1-1; TRBD1 matches 11 bases. CDR1 is SGHVS, CDR2 FQNEAQ, per germline. The CDR3 contains 15 residues. With V trimmed by 7 bases and J by 4 bases, 8 bases remained unmatched. Here the CDR3 DNA reads TGTGCCAGCAAGATCTCCGGACAGGGGGCCACTGAAGCTTTCTTT. Its protein is CASKISGQGATEAFF.